This TCR beta chain was profiled in a study of cytomegalovirus exposure and HLA in healthy donors. The PCR contained 60 Vbeta and 13 Jbeta primers. Sequencing was performed with immunoSEQ multiplex PCR; in TCRdb, only in-frame clones are kept and a portion is missing. Its clone listing holds 100,000 or so clones. Remarks on this clone: Antigen specificity is unknown.

Study-level results: The authors later found HLA-associated TCR beta chains more clonally expanded than equally common others. Presence/absence analyses assumed roughly uniform sequencing depth across donors. A prior analysis recorded that most TCR beta V segments were productive about 87% or about 30% of the time.

V lost 2 bases, J lost 3 bases, and 7 bases lay in between. CDR3 length equals 14 residues. Germline lookup yields CDR1 MNHEY and CDR2 SVGAGI. Sequencing used PBMCs. This sequence originates from a woman aged 25-40 years in good health and CMV-seronegative. The chain joins TRBV6-5 to TRBJ2-2; D remains ambiguous. CDR3 region: CASSYNPDTGELFF. In DNA, the CDR3 is TGTGCCAGCAGTTACAACCCGGACACCGGGGAGCTGTTTTTT.